Shown below are 14 T cell receptor beta chains from a single sample sequenced in a study of blood T cell repertoires in COVID-19. Here immunoSEQ multiplex PCR was the method, and the copy in TCRdb shows in-frame clones only, minus some. The sample gives tens of thousands of clones, roughly two thirds of which show up once; roughly 8.8% is in the top ten. Sequenced material: peripheral blood. Receptors were obtained from a woman in her 70s with acute or convalescent COVID-19.

This chain uses TRBV7-6 with TRBJ1-1; TRBD1 aligns across 9 bases. Germline CDR1 reads SGHVS; CDR2 reads FNYEAQ. The CDR3 is made up of 17 amino acids. V lost 8 bases and J lost 4; bases outside the gene matches: 17. The CDR3 sequence: CASLTGQGTRGSTEAFF. DNA of the CDR3: TGTGCCAGCTTAACGGGACAGGGAACAAGAGGGAGCACTGAAGCTTTCTTT.

V gene TRBV7-8 combines with J gene TRBJ1-5; a possible D gene is TRBD1 (5 bases). V was trimmed by 1 base and J by 1 base, leaving 8 bases between them. The length of the CDR3 is 15 residues. Germline CDR1 reads SGHVS; CDR2 reads FQNEAQ. This chain's CDR3 is CASSLDRLSNQPQHF. The CDR3 DNA sequence: TGTGCCAGCAGCTTAGACAGGTTAAGCAATCAGCCCCAGCATTTT.

In its sample, this clone was seen once. This chain links TRBV27 with TRBJ1-2, with D tentatively TRBD1 (5 bases). Per germline, CDR1 MNHEY and CDR2 SMNVEV (reference sequence). The CDR3 runs 14 residues. V lost 2 bases and J lost 2, with 9 bases in between. This CDR3 reads CASSLREGNYGYTF. The CDR3 DNA follows: TGTGCCAGCAGTTTAAGGGAGGGGAACTATGGCTACACCTTC.

This clone was recorded many times. V gene TRBV11-3 combines with J gene TRBJ2-7, with D possibly TRBD2 on 6 matching bases. The CDR3 consists of 13 residues. Germline CDR1 reads SGHNT; CDR2 reads YENEEA. Trimming removed 2 bases from V and 6 bases from J, with 11 bases in between. In nucleotides, the CDR3 is TGTGCCAGCAGCTTACAGGGACTCTCCGAGCAGTACTTC. Amino acids: CASSLQGLSEQYF.

The V and J genes are TRBV6-5 and TRBJ2-1; the D is unclear. The germline V gene has CDR1 MNHEY and CDR2 SVGAGI. Trimming took off 0 bases at V and 0 bases at J, with 3 bases between the two ends. CDR3 length equals 14 residues. In DNA, the CDR3 is TGTGCCAGCAGTTACTCGAGCTCCTACAATGAGCAGTTCTTC. Translated, it gives CASSYSSSYNEQFF.

The V and J genes are TRBV28 and TRBJ2-7; 8 positions match TRBD1. V lost 3 bases to trimming and J lost 9 bases; unmatched junction nucleotides: 13. This CDR3 is 15 amino acids long. Germline loops: CDR1 MDHEN, CDR2 SYDVKM. CDR3 bases: TGTGCCAGCAGTTTCTCCGGGACAGGAACTGATGGGCAGTACTTC. The encoded protein is CASSFSGTGTDGQYF.

The chain couples TRBV11-3 to TRBJ2-1; weak D call: TRBD2 (6 bases). The CDR3 contains 16 residues. Looked up from germline, CDR1 is SGHNT and CDR2 is YENEEA. Trimming stripped 1 base from V and 1 base from J, with 11 bases between. The CDR3 reads CASSLGLSGSYNEQFF. The CDR3 nucleotides are TGTGCCAGCAGCTTAGGCCTTAGCGGTTCCTACAATGAGCAGTTCTTC.

This clone was seen just once. DNA of the CDR3: TGTGCCAGCAGCCGCGGAGTCATGAACACTGAAGCTTTCTTT. This encodes CASSRGVMNTEAFF. The chain carries TRBV9 and TRBJ1-1; D is unresolved. Germline loops: CDR1 SGDLS, CDR2 YYNGEE. V was cut by 4 bases and J by 0 bases, with 10 bases left in between. This CDR3 comprises 14 residues. Combining the CDR3 with reference TRBV9 and TRBJ1-1 gives the whole variable domain DSGVTQTPKHLITATGQRVTLRCSPRSGDLSVYWYQQSLDQGLQFLIQYYNGEERAKGNILERFSAQQFPDLHSELNLSSLELGDSALYFCASSRGVMNTEAFFGQGTRLTVV.

The chain is built from TRBV19 and TRBJ2-3, with D possibly TRBD1 on 6 matching bases. This CDR3 has 17 residues. V lost 5 bases and J lost 4, with 22 bases in between. Germline loops: CDR1 LNHDA, CDR2 SQIVND (reference sequence). The CDR3 spells CASSPHIRGSGSDTQYF. CDR3 in DNA: TGTGCCAGTAGTCCCCACATAAGGGGGTCTGGCTCAGATACGCAGTATTTT.

The rearrangement links TRBV5-1 to TRBJ1-5; 7 bases map to TRBD1. The CDR3 contains 14 residues. V shed 3 bases, J shed 3 bases, and the junction held 3 bases outside the gene matches. Germline V lookup: CDR1 SGHRS, CDR2 YFSETQ. This chain's CDR3 is CASSSGQPNQPQHF. The CDR3 coding sequence is TGCGCCAGCAGCTCGGGACAGCCCAATCAGCCCCAGCATTTT.

This clone was seen only once. The V and J genes are TRBV9 and TRBJ1-2; a weak D match, TRBD1 (5 bases). This CDR3 contains 14 residues. The V and J ends lost 4 bases and 8 bases respectively, with 18 bases between them. Germline V gene data show CDR1 as SGDLS and CDR2 as YYNGEE. The CDR3 bases are TGTGCCAGCAGCCCGCGGACACCCAGTCTGGGCTACACCTTC. The encoded protein is CASSPRTPSLGYTF.

This chain links TRBV28 with TRBJ1-3; D gene ambiguous. V lost 5 bases and J lost 0, with 17 bases in between. Germline V gene data show CDR1 as MDHEN and CDR2 as SYDVKM. The CDR3 is 17 residues long. For the CDR3, the DNA is TGTGCCAGCAGTCCTCCTTGGGGAGTCCCCTCTGGAAACACCATATATTTT. This codes for CASSPPWGVPSGNTIYF.

This clone was counted only a few times. The CDR3 spells CASSLSGAALRSTDTQYF. CDR3 nucleotides: TGTGCCAGCAGCTTAAGTGGGGCAGCCCTACGGAGCACAGATACGCAGTATTTT. The chain couples TRBV11-2 to TRBJ2-3; the D gene is possibly TRBD1 (5 bases). V lost 2 bases and J 0 bases, leaving 18 bases between the germline ends. CDR1 and CDR2 (germline): SGHAT, FQNNGV. The CDR3 extends over 18 amino acids.

This clone showed up just a few times. This chain connects TRBV5-6 to TRBJ2-5; 7 positions match TRBD1. Germline V gives CDR1 SGHDT, CDR2 YYEEEE. The CDR3 extends over 13 amino acids. V shed 3 bases and J 2 bases; nucleotides not matched to a gene: 1. CDR3 in DNA: TGTGCCAGCAGCTCCAGGGGGCAAGAGACCCAGTACTTC. It yields the protein CASSSRGQETQYF.